Each of the 17 T cell receptor beta chains below was sequenced from the same sample in a study of T cells in Graves' hyperthyroidism and ophthalmopathy. From RNA transcripts, TCR beta CDR3 regions were amplified. First-round RT-PCR with HTBI primers amplified the TCR CDR3 region. TCRdb used MiXCR to reprocess the multiplex PCR reads, holding one entry per CDR3 protein. The sample includes 500,000 to 550,000 distinct CDR3 sequences, just under 20% of them seen just once. Sequencing was performed on blood. All receptors derive from a man aged 40-50 years with Graves' ophthalmopathy.

The rearrangement joins TRBV6-1 to TRBJ2-7; possible D gene TRBD1, 6 bases. The CDR3 has 14 residues. The V and J ends lost 6 bases and 0 bases respectively, with 12 bases between them. Germline CDR1 and CDR2: MNHNS and SASEGT. CDR3 DNA sequence: TGTGCCAGCAGACCCCGGGACACCTCCTACGAGCAGTACTTC. This gives the protein CASRPRDTSYEQYF.

This clonotype was observed a few times. This chain uses TRBV6-2 or TRBV6-3 with TRBJ1-5, with TRBD1 identical over 9 bases. Germline-derived CDR1 and CDR2 are MNHEY and SVGEGT. This CDR3 spans 15 amino acids. The J segment lost 5 bases and the V segment lost 7 bases, leaving 9 bases of the junction unmatched. The CDR3 loop reads CASTDGTGHDQPQHF. DNA for the CDR3: TGTGCCAGCACCGACGGGACAGGGCACGATCAGCCCCAGCATTTT.

The sample holds many counts of this clonotype. V usage is TRBV3-1 and J usage is TRBJ2-5; D could derive from TRBD1 or TRBD2 (5 bases each). Germline V gene lookup returns CDR1 LGHDT and CDR2 YNNKEL (reference sequence). The CDR3 is made up of 14 amino acids. V lost 4 bases and J 7 bases, leaving 16 bases between the germline ends. CDR3 amino acids: CASSPPGRRGTQYF. In nucleotides, the CDR3 is TGTGCCAGCAGCCCTCCGGGACGCCGGGGGACCCAGTACTTC.

This clonotype was seen many times. V and J are TRBV11-2 and TRBJ2-7; TRBD1 is a possible D gene (5 bases). CDR1 and CDR2 from the germline V gene are SGHAT and FQNNGV. V was pared by 1 base and J by 6 bases, with 10 bases between. The CDR3 totals 13 residues. The CDR3 is CASSLVLGLEQYF. DNA of the CDR3: TGTGCCAGCAGCTTAGTGTTGGGGCTCGAGCAGTACTTC.

This clonotype was seen a few times. V gene TRBV20-1 combines with J gene TRBJ1-2, with TRBD1 as a possible D gene (5 bases). Germline V CDR1 and CDR2: DFQATT, SNEGSKA (reference sequence). The CDR3 sequence is 14 residues long. Trimming removed 6 bases at V and 0 bases at J, with 14 bases between. CDR3 coding DNA: TGCAGTGCCCATGGGACTGGTTCTAACTATGGCTACACCTTC. Its translation: CSAHGTGSNYGYTF.

There are a few counts of this clonotype. CDR3 nucleotide sequence: TGCAGTGCTAGTGCAGAAATGAACTATGGCTACACCTTC. This sequence encodes CSASAEMNYGYTF. This chain uses TRBV20-1 with TRBJ1-2; D gene unclear. Trimming cost V 3 bases and J 2 bases, with 10 bases left between them. This CDR3 comprises 13 residues. Per the germline V gene, CDR1 is DFQATT and CDR2 is SNEGSKA (reference sequence).

This clonotype was seen only a few times. The CDR3 DNA reads TGTGCCAGCAGCTTAACGGGCGGTCATACCGGGGAGCTGTTTTTT. Residues: CASSLTGGHTGELFF. The chain joins TRBV7-3 to TRBJ2-2; D uncertain. The germline V gene encodes CDR1 SGHTA and CDR2 FQGTGA. V dropped 0 bases and J dropped 5 bases, with 10 bases sitting between them. CDR3 length: 15 residues.

The V gene is TRBV5-1, the J gene TRBJ2-3; D ambiguous. The germline V gene has CDR1 SGHRS and CDR2 YFSETQ. Deletions cut 0 bases from V and 1 base from J, with 9 bases between. CDR3 length: 15 amino acids. CDR3 sequence: CASSLEESGTDTQYF. The CDR3 DNA sequence: TGCGCCAGCAGCTTGGAGGAGTCGGGCACAGATACGCAGTATTTT. Full variable domain (rest looked up from reference TRBV5-1 and TRBJ2-3): KAGVTQTPRYLIKTRGQQVTLSCSPISGHRSVSWYQQTPGQGLQFLFEYFSETQRNKGNFPGRFSGRQFSNSRSEMNVSTLELGDSALYLCASSLEESGTDTQYFGPGTRLTVL.

This clonotype was seen a few times. The rearrangement uses TRBV2 and TRBJ2-5, with 14 bases matching TRBD2. Germline CDR1 is SNHLY and CDR2 is FYNNEI. V dropped 1 base and J dropped 2; count of bases not matched to a gene: 6. This CDR3 spans 18 amino acids. CDR3 sequence: CASSEDWTSGGLQETQYF. The CDR3 DNA reads as TGTGCCAGCAGTGAAGATTGGACTAGCGGGGGGTTACAAGAGACCCAGTACTTC.

The rearrangement links TRBV24-1 to TRBJ2-3; D possibly corresponds to TRBD2 (5 bases). V was pared by 0 bases and J by 0 bases, with 12 bases between. The CDR3 has 17 amino acids. Looked up from germline, CDR1 is KGHDR and CDR2 is SFDVKD. The CDR3 loop is CATSDLHGSTSTDTQYF. The CDR3, as DNA: TGTGCCACCAGTGATTTGCATGGGAGTACTAGCACAGATACGCAGTATTTT.

This clonotype has a handful of counts. The chain recombines TRBV7-2 with TRBJ2-7; 12 bases line up with TRBD2. This CDR3 comprises 18 residues. Looked up from germline, CDR1 is SGHTA and CDR2 is FQGNSA. V was pared by 7 bases and J by 5 bases, with 18 bases of the junction left unmatched. The DNA of the CDR3 is TGTGCCAGCATTCCACCCAGACTAGCGGGGGATAAGAGGAACGAGCAGTACTTC. It is translated as CASIPPRLAGDKRNEQYF.

Many counts were recorded for this clonotype. The chain carries TRBV2 and TRBJ1-1; 10 nucleotides agree with TRBD1. Germline V CDR1 and CDR2: SNHLY, FYNNEI. The CDR3 is 15 amino acids. V lost 5 bases and J lost 5; bases outside the gene matches: 8. CDR3: CASSPDRGLNTEAFF. The CDR3 coding sequence is TGTGCCAGCAGTCCTGACAGGGGGCTAAATACTGAAGCTTTCTTT.

This clonotype has a count of ten or more. The V gene is TRBV20-1, the J gene TRBJ1-5; D is uncertain. This CDR3 spans 14 amino acids. Looked up from germline, CDR1 is DFQATT and CDR2 is SNEGSKA (reference sequence). Trimming removed 3 bases at V and 0 bases at J, with 9 bases between. CDR3 DNA: TGCAGTGCTAGTACCGGAGATAGCAATCAGCCCCAGCATTTT. As protein: CSASTGDSNQPQHF.

This clonotype was observed a few times. J is TRBJ2-7 and V is TRBV28; D is ambiguous. V dropped 4 bases and J dropped 6 bases, with 13 bases sitting between them. The V gene's germline CDR1 is MDHEN and CDR2 SYDVKM. The CDR3 runs 13 residues. The CDR3 spells CASSSPPGTEQYF. CDR3 DNA sequence: TGTGCCAGCAGTTCCCCCCCAGGAACCGAGCAGTACTTC.

The rearrangement links TRBV6-2 or TRBV6-3 to TRBJ2-1; 16 nucleotides match TRBD2. V lost 2 bases, J lost 13 bases, and 8 bases stayed unmatched. The CDR3 is made up of 16 amino acids. Looked up from germline, CDR1 is MNHEY and CDR2 is SVGEGT. For the CDR3, the DNA is TGTGCCAGCAGTTACCCATCGGGACTAGCGGGAGGGCGTCAGTTCTTC. This codes for CASSYPSGLAGGRQFF.

The chain carries TRBV20-1 and TRBJ2-5, with D tentatively TRBD1 or TRBD2 (5 bases each). V lost 5 bases and J lost 6, with 22 bases in between. Germline V gives CDR1 DFQATT, CDR2 SNEGSKA (reference sequence). The CDR3 length is 15 residues. Here the CDR3 reads CSAPSTPPGTQTQYF. CDR3 coding DNA: TGCAGTGCTCCCTCTACCCCCCCAGGGACGCAGACCCAGTACTTC.

CDR3 nucleotides: TGTGCCTGGAGTATCGAAAACACCATATATTTT. Its protein product is CAWSIENTIYF. The gene calls are TRBV30 and TRBJ1-3, with D unresolved. Germline assignment: CDR1 GTSNPN and CDR2 SVGIG (reference sequence). V lost 2 bases and J lost 6, with 5 bases in between. The CDR3 consists of 11 residues.